This entry features one T cell receptor beta chain sequence. Its cognate antigen is unknown. The sample originates from a study of lymphopenia after photon versus proton radiotherapy. Study outcomes and limitations: In patients who died, overall survival fell as post-nadir TCR diversity dropped more. Authors raise, but do not show, better survival with proton therapy. Photon-treated patients lost naive T cells and TCR diversity; proton-treated stayed stable. Oligoclonal CD8+ Temra expansion after nadir drove photon patients' diversity drop.

This CDR3 is built from 19 residues. From germline, CDR1 is MNHEY and CDR2 SMNVEV (reference sequence). Trimming cost V 1 base and J 1 base, with 21 bases left between them. The assay was immunoSEQ multiplex PCR, and TCRdb's table has in-frame clones only and misses some. The sample includes 25,000 to 35,000 clones, approximately 90% of them seen just once. The rearrangement uses TRBV27 and TRBJ2-3, with D hard to call. The sample here was peripheral blood, taken from a patient treated with proton-based radiotherapy. The receptor was derived from an older woman with cholangiocarcinoma. Some clones in this sample may be carry-over from other donors' samples. This chain's CDR3 is CASSLYSPSSVWGTDTQYF. In DNA form, the CDR3 reads TGTGCCAGCAGTTTATATTCCCCTTCGAGCGTGTGGGGCACAGATACGCAGTATTTT.